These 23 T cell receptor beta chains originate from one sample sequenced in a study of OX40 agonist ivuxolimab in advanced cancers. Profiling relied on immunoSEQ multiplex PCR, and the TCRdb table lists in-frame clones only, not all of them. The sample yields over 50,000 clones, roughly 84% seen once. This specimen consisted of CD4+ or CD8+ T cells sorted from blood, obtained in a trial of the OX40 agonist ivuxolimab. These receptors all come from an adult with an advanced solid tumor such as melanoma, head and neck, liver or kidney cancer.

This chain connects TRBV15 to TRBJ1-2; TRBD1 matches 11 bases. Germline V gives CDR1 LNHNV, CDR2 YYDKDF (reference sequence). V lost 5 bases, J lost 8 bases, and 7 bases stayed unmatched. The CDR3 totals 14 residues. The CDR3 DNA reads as TGTGCCACCAGCCTGGACAGGGGGCATGGGGGCTACACCTTC. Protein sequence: CATSLDRGHGGYTF.

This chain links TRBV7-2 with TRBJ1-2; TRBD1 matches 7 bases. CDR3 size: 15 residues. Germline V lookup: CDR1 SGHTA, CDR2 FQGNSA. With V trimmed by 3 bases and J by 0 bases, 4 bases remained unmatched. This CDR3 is CASSLGQQANYGYTF. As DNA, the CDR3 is TGTGCCAGCAGCTTGGGACAGCAAGCTAACTATGGCTACACCTTC.

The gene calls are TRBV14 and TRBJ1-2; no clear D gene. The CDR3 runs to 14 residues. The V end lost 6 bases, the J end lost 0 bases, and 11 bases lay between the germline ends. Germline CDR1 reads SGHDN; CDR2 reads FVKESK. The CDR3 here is CASSQTAPNYGYTF. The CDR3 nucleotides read TGTGCCAGCAGTCAAACAGCACCTAACTATGGCTACACCTTC.

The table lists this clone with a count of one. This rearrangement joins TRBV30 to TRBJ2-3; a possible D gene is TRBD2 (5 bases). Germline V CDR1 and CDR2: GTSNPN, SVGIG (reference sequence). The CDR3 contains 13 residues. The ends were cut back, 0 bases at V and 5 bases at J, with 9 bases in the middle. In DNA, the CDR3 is TGTGCCTGGAGTGTATCTGCGGGAGATACGCAGTATTTT. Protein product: CAWSVSAGDTQYF.

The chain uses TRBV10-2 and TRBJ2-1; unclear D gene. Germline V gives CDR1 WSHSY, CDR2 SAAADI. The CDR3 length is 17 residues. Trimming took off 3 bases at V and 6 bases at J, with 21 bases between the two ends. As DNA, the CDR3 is TGCGCCAGCAGTGACCCGATTTTGCGCCCGAATATCAATGAGCAGTTCTTC. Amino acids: CASSDPILRPNINEQFF.

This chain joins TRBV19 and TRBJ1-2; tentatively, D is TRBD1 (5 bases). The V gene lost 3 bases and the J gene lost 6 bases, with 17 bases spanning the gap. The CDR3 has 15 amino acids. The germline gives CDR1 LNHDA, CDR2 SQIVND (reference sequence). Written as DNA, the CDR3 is TGTGCCAGTAGTATTCGGGCTGAGGGGACTCATGGCTACACCTTC. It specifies CASSIRAEGTHGYTF.

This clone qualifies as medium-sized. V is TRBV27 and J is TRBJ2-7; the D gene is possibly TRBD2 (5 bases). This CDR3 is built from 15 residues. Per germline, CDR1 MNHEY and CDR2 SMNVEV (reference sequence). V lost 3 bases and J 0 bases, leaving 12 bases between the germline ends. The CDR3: CASSFRSGGSYEQYF. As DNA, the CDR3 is TGTGCCAGCAGTTTTCGGAGCGGAGGCTCCTACGAGCAGTACTTC.

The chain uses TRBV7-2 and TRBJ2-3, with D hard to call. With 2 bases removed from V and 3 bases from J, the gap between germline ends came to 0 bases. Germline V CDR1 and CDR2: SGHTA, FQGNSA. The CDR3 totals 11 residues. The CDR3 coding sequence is TGTGCCAGCAGCTTAACAGATACGCAGTATTTT. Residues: CASSLTDTQYF.

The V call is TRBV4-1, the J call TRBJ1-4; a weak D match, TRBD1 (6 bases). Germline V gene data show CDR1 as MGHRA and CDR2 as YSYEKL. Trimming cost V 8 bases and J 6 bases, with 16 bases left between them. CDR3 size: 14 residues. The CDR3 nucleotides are TGCGCCAGCTCCCGCGCGCAGGGGTATGAAAAACTGTTTTTT. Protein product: CASSRAQGYEKLFF.

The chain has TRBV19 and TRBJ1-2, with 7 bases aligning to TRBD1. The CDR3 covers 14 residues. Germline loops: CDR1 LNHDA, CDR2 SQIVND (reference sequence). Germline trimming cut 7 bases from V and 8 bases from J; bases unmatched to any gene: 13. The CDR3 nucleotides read TGTGCCAGTACCGTTGGACAGGTGGCCCTGGGCTACACCTTC. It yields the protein CASTVGQVALGYTF.

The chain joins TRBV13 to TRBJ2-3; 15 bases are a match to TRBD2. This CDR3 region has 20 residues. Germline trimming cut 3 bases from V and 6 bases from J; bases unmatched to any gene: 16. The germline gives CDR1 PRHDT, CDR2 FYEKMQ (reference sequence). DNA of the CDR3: TGTGCCAGCAGCTTCCAAGGACTAGCGGGAGGGCCGGGACGGGGCGATACGCAGTATTTT. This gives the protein CASSFQGLAGGPGRGDTQYF.

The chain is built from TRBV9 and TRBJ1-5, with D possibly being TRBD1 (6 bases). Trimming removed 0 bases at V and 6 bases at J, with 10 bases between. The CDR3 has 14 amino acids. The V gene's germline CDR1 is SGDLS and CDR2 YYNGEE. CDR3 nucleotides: TGTGCCAGCAGCGTAGATACAGGGTCTCAGCCCCAGCATTTT. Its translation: CASSVDTGSQPQHF.

The CDR3 coding sequence is TGTGCCAGCAGCGTCCGGGACCCTACAACTGGCGGCTACACCTTC. It translates to CASSVRDPTTGGYTF. This chain connects TRBV5-6 to TRBJ1-2; possible D gene TRBD1, 5 bases. CDR3 length equals 15 residues. The ends were cut back, 4 bases at V and 8 bases at J, with 21 bases in the middle. Germline V lookup: CDR1 SGHDT, CDR2 YYEEEE.

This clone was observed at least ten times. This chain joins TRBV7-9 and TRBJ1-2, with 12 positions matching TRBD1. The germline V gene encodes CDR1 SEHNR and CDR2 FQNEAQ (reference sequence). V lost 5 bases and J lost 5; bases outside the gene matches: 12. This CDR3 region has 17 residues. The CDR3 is CASSTDSGTGGGYGYTF. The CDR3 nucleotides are TGTGCCAGCAGCACTGACTCCGGGACAGGGGGCGGATATGGCTACACCTTC.

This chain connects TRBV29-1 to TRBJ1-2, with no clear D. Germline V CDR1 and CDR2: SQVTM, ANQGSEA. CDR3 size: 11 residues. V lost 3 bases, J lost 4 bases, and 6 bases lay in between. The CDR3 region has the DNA TGCAGCGTTGAGGGCTTCTATGGCTACACCTTC. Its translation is CSVEGFYGYTF.

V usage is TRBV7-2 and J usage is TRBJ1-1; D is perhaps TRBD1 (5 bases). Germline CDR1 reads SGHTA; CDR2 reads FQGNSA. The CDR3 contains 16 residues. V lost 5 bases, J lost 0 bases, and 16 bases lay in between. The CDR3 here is CASSLPGGVVNTEAFF. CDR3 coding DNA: TGTGCCAGCAGCCTCCCGGGGGGGGTAGTGAACACTGAAGCTTTCTTT.

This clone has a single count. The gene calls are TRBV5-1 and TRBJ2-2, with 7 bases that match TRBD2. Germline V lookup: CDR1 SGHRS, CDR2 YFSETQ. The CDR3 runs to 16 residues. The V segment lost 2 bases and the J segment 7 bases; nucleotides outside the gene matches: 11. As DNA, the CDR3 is TGCGCCAGCAGCTTCACGGCGGGAGTAGTTGACGGGGAGCTGTTTTTT. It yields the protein CASSFTAGVVDGELFF. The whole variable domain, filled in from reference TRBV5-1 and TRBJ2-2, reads KAGVTQTPRYLIKTRGQQVTLSCSPISGHRSVSWYQQTPGQGLQFLFEYFSETQRNKGNFPGRFSGRQFSNSRSEMNVSTLELGDSALYLCASSFTAGVVDGELFFGEGSRLTVL.

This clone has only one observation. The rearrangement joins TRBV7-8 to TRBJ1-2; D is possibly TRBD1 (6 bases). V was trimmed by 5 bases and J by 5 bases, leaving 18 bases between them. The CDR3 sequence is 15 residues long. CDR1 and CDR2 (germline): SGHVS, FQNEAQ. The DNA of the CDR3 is TGTGCCAGCAGCCTAACAGGGAGGCCCCCGTATGGCTACACCTTC. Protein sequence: CASSLTGRPPYGYTF.

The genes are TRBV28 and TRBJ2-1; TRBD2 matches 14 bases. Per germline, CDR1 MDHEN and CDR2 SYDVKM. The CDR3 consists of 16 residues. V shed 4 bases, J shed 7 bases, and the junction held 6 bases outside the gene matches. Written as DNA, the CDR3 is TGTGCCAGCAGTTCCCGACTAGCGGGAGGGAGGAATGAGCAGTTCTTC. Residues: CASSSRLAGGRNEQFF.

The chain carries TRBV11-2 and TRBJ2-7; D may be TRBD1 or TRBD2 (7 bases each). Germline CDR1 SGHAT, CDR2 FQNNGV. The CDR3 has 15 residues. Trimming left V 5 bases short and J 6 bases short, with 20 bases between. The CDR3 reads CASSPGGAARGEQYF. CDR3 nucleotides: TGTGCCAGCAGCCCAGGGGGGGCGGCGAGGGGCGAGCAGTACTTC.

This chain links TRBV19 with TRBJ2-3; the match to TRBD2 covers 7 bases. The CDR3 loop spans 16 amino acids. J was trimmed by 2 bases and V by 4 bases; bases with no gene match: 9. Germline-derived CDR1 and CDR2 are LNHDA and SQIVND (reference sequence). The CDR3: CASSRAGSGITDTQYF. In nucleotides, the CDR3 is TGTGCCAGTAGTAGGGCGGGAAGCGGGATCACAGATACGCAGTATTTT.

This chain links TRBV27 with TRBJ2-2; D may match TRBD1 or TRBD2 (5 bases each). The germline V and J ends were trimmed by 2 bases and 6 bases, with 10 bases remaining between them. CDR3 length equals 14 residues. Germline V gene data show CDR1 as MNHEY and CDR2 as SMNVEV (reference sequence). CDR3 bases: TGTGCCAGCAGTTTAGGCAGGGAGTCCGGGGAGCTGTTTTTT. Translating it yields CASSLGRESGELFF.

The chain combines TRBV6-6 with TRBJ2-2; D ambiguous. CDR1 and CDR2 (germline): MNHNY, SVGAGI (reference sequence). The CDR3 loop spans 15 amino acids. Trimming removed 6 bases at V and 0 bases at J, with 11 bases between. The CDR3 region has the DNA TGTGCCAGCAGAGTTAACAAGGCGAACACCGGGGAGCTGTTTTTT. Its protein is CASRVNKANTGELFF.